Presented here are 22 T cell receptor beta chains from one specimen sequenced in a study of T cell responses to AZD1222 COVID-19 vaccine. Only in-frame clones appear in the TCRdb table, and some are missing; sequencing was by immunoSEQ multiplex PCR. This table holds approximately 100,000 clones, 92% found once. This specimen consisted of peripheral blood, obtained on day 0 of AZD1222 vaccination. These receptors were obtained from an adult in good health.

V is TRBV13 and J is TRBJ2-3, with 12 nucleotides matching TRBD2. The CDR3 length is 20 residues. Germline CDR1 and CDR2: PRHDT and FYEKMQ (reference sequence). V was pared by 0 bases and J by 2 bases, with 12 bases of the junction left unmatched. CDR3 nucleotide sequence: TGTGCCAGCAGCTTAGGCGGGAAAACTAGCGGGAGGTTATTCACAGATACGCAGTATTTT. Its translation: CASSLGGKTSGRLFTDTQYF.

The chain uses TRBV10-3 and TRBJ2-3, with D unclear. This CDR3 contains 15 residues. Looked up from germline, CDR1 is ENHRY and CDR2 is SYGVKD. V lost 3 bases to trimming and J lost 0 bases, with 10 bases between them. CDR3 protein: CAISDGSTSTDTQYF. The CDR3 DNA reads TGTGCCATCAGTGACGGGTCTACTAGCACAGATACGCAGTATTTT.

This chain connects TRBV5-6 to TRBJ2-6; D possibly corresponds to TRBD1 (5 bases). The CDR3 is 15 residues long. Germline loops: CDR1 SGHDT, CDR2 YYEEEE. Between the trimmed V and J ends, which lost 1 base and 3 bases, there was a span of 8 bases. CDR3 in amino acids: CASSLWGGGANVLTF. Written as DNA, the CDR3 is TGTGCCAGCAGCTTGTGGGGCGGTGGGGCCAACGTCCTGACTTTC. Full variable domain (rest looked up from reference TRBV5-6 and TRBJ2-6): DAGVTQSPTHLIKTRGQQVTLRCSPKSGHDTVSWYQQALGQGPQFIFQYYEEEERQRGNFPDRFSGHQFPNYSSELNVNALLLGDSALYLCASSLWGGGANVLTFGAGSRLTVL.

The chain couples TRBV27 to TRBJ2-2, with D hard to call. The germline gives CDR1 MNHEY, CDR2 SMNVEV (reference sequence). V lost 5 bases, J lost 1 base, and 8 bases lay in between. The CDR3 has 14 amino acids. The CDR3 reads CASSHGRNTGELFF. The CDR3 DNA reads TGTGCCAGCAGTCACGGAAGGAACACCGGGGAGCTGTTTTTT.

This chain uses TRBV7-3 with TRBJ2-7; 10 bases align to TRBD2. The ends lost 2 bases at V and 4 bases at J; junction bases unmatched: 5. Germline V gene data show CDR1 as SGHTA and CDR2 as FQGTGA. This CDR3 is built from 15 residues. The CDR3, as DNA: TGTGCCAGCAGCTTAGGTACTAGCGGGGTATACGAGCAGTACTTC. Encoded protein: CASSLGTSGVYEQYF.

J is TRBJ2-7 and V is TRBV28; D call uncertain. The V gene's germline CDR1 is MDHEN and CDR2 SYDVKM. V was shortened by 2 bases and J by 1 base, with 9 bases between the two germline ends. The CDR3 totals 14 residues. The CDR3 spells CASSLAVQSYEQYF. In nucleotides, the CDR3 is TGTGCCAGCAGTTTAGCGGTACAGTCCTACGAGCAGTACTTC. Based on the CDR3 plus reference TRBV28 and TRBJ2-7, the full variable domain is DVKVTQSSRYLVKRTGEKVFLECVQDMDHENMFWYRQDPGLGLRLIYFSYDVKMKEKGDIPEGYSVSREKKERFSLILESASTNQTSMYLCASSLAVQSYEQYFGPGTRLTVT.

This chain connects TRBV2 to TRBJ2-7; maybe TRBD2 (7 bases). Germline CDR1 is SNHLY and CDR2 is FYNNEI. CDR3 length: 14 residues. V gave up 4 bases and J gave up 3 bases, with 13 bases separating them. The CDR3 is CASSAGRGYYEQYF. CDR3 sequence (DNA): TGTGCCAGCAGTGCAGGGAGGGGGTACTACGAGCAGTACTTC.

This clone was seen only a few times. The chain recombines TRBV2 with TRBJ1-2; D remains ambiguous. The V end lost 5 bases, the J end lost 0 bases, and 13 bases lay between the germline ends. Looked up from germline, CDR1 is SNHLY and CDR2 is FYNNEI. There are 15 residues in the CDR3. The CDR3 loop is CASSLTQPTNYGYTF. DNA for the CDR3: TGTGCCAGCAGTCTAACACAGCCTACTAACTATGGCTACACCTTC.

The genes are TRBV9 and TRBJ2-3; the match to TRBD2 covers 7 bases. V was clipped by 3 bases and J by 7 bases; unmatched bases: 11. From germline, CDR1 is SGDLS and CDR2 YYNGEE. The CDR3 totals 15 residues. CDR3 DNA sequence: TGTGCCAGCAGCGGGGGGGGACGTCACCTCCATACGCAGTATTTT. Protein: CASSGGGRHLHTQYF.

The chain employs TRBV11-2 and TRBJ2-7, with TRBD1 matching over 7 bases. With 1 base clipped from V and 4 bases from J, the junction kept 4 bases outside the gene matches. The CDR3 has 14 residues. Germline assignment: CDR1 SGHAT and CDR2 FQNNGV. CDR3 nucleotides: TGTGCCAGCAGCTTAGTAACAGGGGATTACGAGCAGTACTTC. The encoded protein is CASSLVTGDYEQYF.

The V gene is TRBV4-1, the J gene TRBJ2-3; TRBD2 might be the D (5 bases). Germline V lookup: CDR1 MGHRA, CDR2 YSYEKL. CDR3 length: 15 residues. V lost 1 base to trimming and J lost 2 bases, with 10 bases between them. This chain's CDR3 is CASSQGLPTTDTQYF. The DNA for the CDR3 is TGCGCCAGCAGCCAAGGACTACCAACCACAGATACGCAGTATTTT.

V and J are TRBV14 and TRBJ1-4; no clear D gene. The CDR3 sequence is 15 residues long. Germline-derived CDR1 and CDR2 are SGHDN and FVKESK. The ends were cut back, 1 base at V and 0 bases at J, with 6 bases in the middle. In nucleotides, the CDR3 is TGTGCCAGCAGCCAAGGACCCACAACTAATGAAAAACTGTTTTTT. It specifies CASSQGPTTNEKLFF.

The chain is built from TRBV5-4 and TRBJ1-6, with 8 bases lining up with TRBD1. Germline V gene sequence: CDR1 SGHNT, CDR2 YYREEE (reference sequence). V lost 4 bases, J lost 2 bases, and 11 bases stayed unmatched. The CDR3 is made up of 18 amino acids. DNA of the CDR3: TGTGCCAGCAGCGAGGCAACAGGGGGGGGCCCCTATAATTCACCCCTCCACTTT. It codes for CASSEATGGGPYNSPLHF.

V gene TRBV4-2 combines with J gene TRBJ2-3; 14 nucleotides agree with TRBD2. The CDR3 loop spans 16 amino acids. V was clipped by 6 bases and J by 4 bases; unmatched bases: 6. CDR1 and CDR2 (germline): LGHNA, YNFKEQ. CDR3 coding DNA: TGTGCCAGCAGTCCGGGACTAGCGGGAGTATCAGATACGCAGTATTTT. It encodes CASSPGLAGVSDTQYF.

The rearrangement links TRBV9 to TRBJ2-1; 8 bases match TRBD1. Germline-derived CDR1 and CDR2 are SGDLS and YYNGEE. The trim removed 0 bases at V and 9 bases at J, leaving 11 bases unmatched. The CDR3 extends over 16 amino acids. The CDR3 DNA follows: TGTGCCAGCAGCGTAGCTACCGGGACAGGTCCTAGTGAGCAGTTCTTC. Encoded protein: CASSVATGTGPSEQFF.

V gene TRBV2 combines with J gene TRBJ1-2; D unclear. Looked up from germline, CDR1 is SNHLY and CDR2 is FYNNEI. Trimming took off 4 bases at V and 3 bases at J, with 9 bases between the two ends. This CDR3 contains 13 residues. The chain's CDR3 is CASSVEGHYGYTF. The CDR3 DNA reads as TGTGCCAGCAGTGTTGAGGGCCACTATGGCTACACCTTC.

This clone was counted a few times. The gene calls are TRBV2 and TRBJ1-2, with D uncertain. The V and J ends lost 1 base and 1 base respectively, with 10 bases between them. This CDR3 has 15 residues. The germline V gene has CDR1 SNHLY and CDR2 FYNNEI. The CDR3 is CASSEGGSRNYGYTF. CDR3 nucleotide sequence: TGTGCCAGCAGTGAAGGTGGCAGCCGTAACTATGGCTACACCTTC. The whole variable domain, filled in from reference TRBV2 and TRBJ1-2, reads EPEVTQTPSHQVTQMGQEVILRCVPISNHLYFYWYRQILGQKVEFLVSFYNNEISEKSEIFDDQFSVERPDGSNFTLKIRSTKLEDSAMYFCASSEGGSRNYGYTFGSGTRLTVV.

The CDR3 protein is CASSLEDGLATYEQYF. CDR3 DNA: TGTGCCAGCAGCTTAGAGGATGGGCTAGCGACCTACGAGCAGTACTTC. The genes are TRBV7-9 and TRBJ2-7; D is perhaps TRBD2 (6 bases). CDR3 length equals 16 residues. Trimming removed 1 base from V and 2 bases from J, with 15 bases in between. Germline CDR1 and CDR2: SEHNR and FQNEAQ (reference sequence).

The chain couples TRBV9 to TRBJ1-6, with TRBD1 as a possible D gene (6 bases). From germline, CDR1 is SGDLS and CDR2 YYNGEE. This CDR3 region has 14 residues. V gave up 4 bases and J gave up 7 bases, with 12 bases separating them. CDR3 residues: CASSLGGRNSPLHF. The CDR3 DNA sequence: TGTGCCAGCAGCCTAGGGGGGCGGAATTCACCCCTCCACTTT.

The chain joins TRBV7-8 to TRBJ1-6; possible D gene TRBD1, 5 bases. V was clipped by 5 bases and J by 9 bases, with 11 bases between them. This CDR3 spans 13 amino acids. The germline CDR1 and CDR2 sequences are SGHVS and FQNEAQ. DNA of the CDR3: TGTGCCAGCAGCCATGGGGGGGTTTCACCCCTCCACTTT. Translation gives CASSHGGVSPLHF.

The gene calls are TRBV28 and TRBJ1-6; the D gene is possibly TRBD1 (5 bases). Germline CDR1 reads MDHEN; CDR2 reads SYDVKM. CDR3 length equals 17 residues. The germline V and J ends were trimmed by 5 bases and 4 bases, with 18 bases remaining between them. CDR3 amino acids: CASSLPQAGTYNSPLHF. The DNA for the CDR3 is TGTGCCAGCAGTCTCCCTCAGGCGGGGACTTATAATTCACCCCTCCACTTT.

V is TRBV2 and J is TRBJ1-4; D remains ambiguous. The CDR3 has 15 amino acids. Germline V lookup: CDR1 SNHLY, CDR2 FYNNEI. V gave up 5 bases and J gave up 3 bases, with 13 bases separating them. CDR3 amino acids: CASSPLDRPNEKLFF. The CDR3 DNA reads as TGTGCCAGCAGTCCCCTAGACCGGCCTAATGAAAAACTGTTTTTT.